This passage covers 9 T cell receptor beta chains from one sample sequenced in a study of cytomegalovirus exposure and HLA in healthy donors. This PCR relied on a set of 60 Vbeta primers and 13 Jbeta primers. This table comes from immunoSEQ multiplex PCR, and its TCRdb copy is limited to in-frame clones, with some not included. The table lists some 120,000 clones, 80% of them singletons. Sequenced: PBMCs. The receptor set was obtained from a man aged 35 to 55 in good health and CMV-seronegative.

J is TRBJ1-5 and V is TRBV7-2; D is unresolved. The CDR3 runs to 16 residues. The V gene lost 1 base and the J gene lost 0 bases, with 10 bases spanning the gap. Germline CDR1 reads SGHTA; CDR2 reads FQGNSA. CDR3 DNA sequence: TGTGCCAGCAGCTTAGAATCGCACTATAGCAATCAGCCCCAGCATTTT. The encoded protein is CASSLESHYSNQPQHF.

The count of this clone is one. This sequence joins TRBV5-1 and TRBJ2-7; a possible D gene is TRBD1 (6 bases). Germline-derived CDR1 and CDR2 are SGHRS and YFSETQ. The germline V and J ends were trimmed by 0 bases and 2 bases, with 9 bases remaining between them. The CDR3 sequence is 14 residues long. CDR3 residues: CASSLAWGPYEQYF. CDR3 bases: TGCGCCAGCAGCTTGGCCTGGGGGCCCTACGAGCAGTACTTC.

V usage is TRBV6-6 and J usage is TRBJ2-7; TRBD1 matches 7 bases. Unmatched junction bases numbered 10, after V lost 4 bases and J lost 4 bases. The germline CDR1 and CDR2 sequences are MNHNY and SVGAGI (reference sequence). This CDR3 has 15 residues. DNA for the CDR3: TGTGCCAGCAGTTCCCGCACAGGGGCCAATTACGAGCAGTACTTC. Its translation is CASSSRTGANYEQYF.

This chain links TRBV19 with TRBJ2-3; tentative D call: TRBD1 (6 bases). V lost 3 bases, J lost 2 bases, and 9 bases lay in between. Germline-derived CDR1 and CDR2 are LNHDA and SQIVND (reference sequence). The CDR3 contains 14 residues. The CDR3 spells CASSIWDNTDTQYF. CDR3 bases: TGTGCCAGTAGTATCTGGGACAACACAGATACGCAGTATTTT.

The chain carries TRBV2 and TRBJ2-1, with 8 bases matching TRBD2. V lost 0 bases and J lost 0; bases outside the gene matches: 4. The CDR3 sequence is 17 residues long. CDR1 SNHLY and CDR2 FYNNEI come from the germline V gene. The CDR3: CASSEAVAGSSYNEQFF. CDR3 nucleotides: TGTGCCAGCAGTGAAGCTGTAGCGGGGAGCTCCTACAATGAGCAGTTCTTC.

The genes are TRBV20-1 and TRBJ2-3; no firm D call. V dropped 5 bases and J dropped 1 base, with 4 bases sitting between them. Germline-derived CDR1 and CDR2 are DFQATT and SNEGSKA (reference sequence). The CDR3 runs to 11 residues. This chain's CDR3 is CSAPGTDTQYF. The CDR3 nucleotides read TGCAGTGCTCCGGGCACAGATACGCAGTATTTT.

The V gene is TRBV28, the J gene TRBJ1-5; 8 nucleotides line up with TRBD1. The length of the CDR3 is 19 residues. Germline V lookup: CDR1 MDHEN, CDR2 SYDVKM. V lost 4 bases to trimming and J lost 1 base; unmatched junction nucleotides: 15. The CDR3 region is CASSSLPGGDGGSNQPQHF. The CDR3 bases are TGTGCCAGCAGTTCCCTGCCAGGGGGCGATGGGGGGAGCAATCAGCCCCAGCATTTT.

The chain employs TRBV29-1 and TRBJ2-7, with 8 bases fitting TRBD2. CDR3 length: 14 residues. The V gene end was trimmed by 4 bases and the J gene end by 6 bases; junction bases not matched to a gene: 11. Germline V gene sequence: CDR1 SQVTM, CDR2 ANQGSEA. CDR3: CSVVPGGDPSEQYF. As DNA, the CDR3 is TGCAGCGTTGTCCCGGGAGGGGACCCCTCCGAGCAGTACTTC.

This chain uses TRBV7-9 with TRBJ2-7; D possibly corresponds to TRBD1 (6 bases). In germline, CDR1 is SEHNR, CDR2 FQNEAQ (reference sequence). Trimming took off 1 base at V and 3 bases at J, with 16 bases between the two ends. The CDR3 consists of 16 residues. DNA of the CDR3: TGTGCCAGCAGCTTAGGGCGCCAGGGGATTAGCTACGAGCAGTACTTC. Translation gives CASSLGRQGISYEQYF.